Listed below are T cell receptor beta chains from one sample, sequenced in a study of blood T cell repertoires in COVID-19. Profiled with immunoSEQ multiplex PCR; TCRdb holds only in-frame clones, not every one. The table lists some 300,000 clones, roughly nine tenths of them singletons. Material for sequencing was PBMCs or T cells enriched from blood (not recorded which). These TCRs come from a woman aged 30 to 39 who had recovered from COVID-19. Each CDR3 is given with its conserved first and last residue. The order of the fields is J gene, V gene, D gene, clone size, CDR3 DNA, CDR3 protein. A D gene is named only where the DNA matches it firmly. The size entry is marked missing in some rows and otherwise reads once, few, many or a size class.

j_gene: TRBJ1-4
v_gene: TRBV18
d_gene: .
abundance: .
CDR3nt: TGTGCCAGCTCACCCTGGGCCCCGTCACCAACTAATGAAAAACTGTTTTTT
CDR3aa: CASSPWAPSPTNEKLFF

j_gene: TRBJ1-6
v_gene: TRBV18
d_gene: .
abundance: .
CDR3nt: TGTGCCAGCTCACTGCTAGCCCACAGTCCGGATTCACCCCTCCACTTT
CDR3aa: CASSLLAHSPDSPLHF

j_gene: TRBJ2-7
v_gene: TRBV9
d_gene: TRBD2
abundance: .
CDR3nt: TGTGCCAGCACCCCCAGTGGTCTAGCGGGAACTGAGCAGTACTTC
CDR3aa: CASTPSGLAGTEQYF

j_gene: TRBJ2-2
v_gene: TRBV7-2
d_gene: .
abundance: .
CDR3nt: TGTGCCAGCAGCTCGGGACAAACCGACACCGGGGAGCTGTTTTTT
CDR3aa: CASSSGQTDTGELFF

j_gene: TRBJ1-1
v_gene: TRBV20-1
d_gene: .
abundance: once
CDR3nt: TGCAGTGCTGAGGGTTTTGTGGCTTTCTTT
CDR3aa: CSAEGFVAFF

j_gene: TRBJ1-1
v_gene: TRBV3-1/TRBV3-2
d_gene: .
abundance: .
CDR3nt: TGTGCCAGCAGCCAAGTCGACAGTAACACTGAAGCTTTCTTT
CDR3aa: CASSQVDSNTEAFF

j_gene: TRBJ2-7
v_gene: TRBV5-1
d_gene: TRBD2
abundance: .
CDR3nt: TGCGCCAGCAGCTTTGGGACTAGCGGGACGGATGGAGAGCAGTACTTC
CDR3aa: CASSFGTSGTDGEQYF

j_gene: TRBJ2-1
v_gene: TRBV5-1
d_gene: TRBD2
abundance: .
CDR3nt: TGCGCCAGCAGCTTCGCGGGAGGGAATTACAATGAGCAGTTCTTC
CDR3aa: CASSFAGGNYNEQFF

j_gene: TRBJ1-4
v_gene: TRBV18
d_gene: .
abundance: .
CDR3nt: TGTGCCAGCTCACCGTTTCAGGGTGACGAAAAACTGTTTTTT
CDR3aa: CASSPFQGDEKLFF

j_gene: TRBJ1-2
v_gene: TRBV6-5
d_gene: .
abundance: .
CDR3nt: TGTGCCAGCAGTTACGGAACAGGGTTAGAATATGGCTACACCTTC
CDR3aa: CASSYGTGLEYGYTF

j_gene: TRBJ1-5
v_gene: TRBV5-1
d_gene: .
abundance: .
CDR3nt: TGCGCCAGCAGCTCCCTCGGGGGCAATCAGCCCCAGCATTTT
CDR3aa: CASSSLGGNQPQHF

j_gene: TRBJ1-2
v_gene: TRBV7-2
d_gene: .
abundance: few
CDR3nt: TGTGCCAGCAGCTTAGCTGGCAGGGCCGGCTACACCTTC
CDR3aa: CASSLAGRAGYTF

j_gene: TRBJ2-3
v_gene: TRBV30
d_gene: .
abundance: .
CDR3nt: TGTGCCTGGAGTGTGAGAGATACGCAGTATTTT
CDR3aa: CAWSVRDTQYF

j_gene: TRBJ2-5
v_gene: TRBV7-9
d_gene: .
abundance: once
CDR3nt: TGTGCCAGCAGCGCGGAAGAGACCCAGTACTTC
CDR3aa: CASSAEETQYF

j_gene: TRBJ1-1
v_gene: TRBV28
d_gene: TRBD1
abundance: .
CDR3nt: TGTGCCAGCAGTTTATTGTGGGAGACAGGGGAGAACACTGAAGCTTTCTTT
CDR3aa: CASSLLWETGENTEAFF

j_gene: TRBJ1-2
v_gene: TRBV5-6
d_gene: .
abundance: .
CDR3nt: .
CDR3aa: CASSLSVGQGANTF

j_gene: TRBJ2-3
v_gene: TRBV9
d_gene: TRBD2
abundance: .
CDR3nt: TGTGCCAGCAGCGGAGGCGGGACTAGCGGCACAGATACGCAGTATTTT
CDR3aa: CASSGGGTSGTDTQYF

j_gene: TRBJ2-1
v_gene: TRBV27
d_gene: TRBD2
abundance: .
CDR3nt: TGTGCCAGCAGTTTTTCTAGCGGGAGTAATGAGCAGTTCTTC
CDR3aa: CASSFSSGSNEQFF

j_gene: TRBJ2-3
v_gene: TRBV29-1
d_gene: .
abundance: .
CDR3nt: TGCAGCGTTGAACCACGAGGTACGCAGTATTTT
CDR3aa: CSVEPRGTQYF

j_gene: TRBJ1-1
v_gene: TRBV27
d_gene: TRBD1
abundance: .
CDR3nt: TGTGCCAGCAGTCTTCACGGGACAGTGGGCACTGAAGCTTTCTTT
CDR3aa: CASSLHGTVGTEAFF

j_gene: TRBJ1-1
v_gene: TRBV27
d_gene: .
abundance: .
CDR3nt: TGTGCCAGCAGTTTATCCGGGGGGGAGACTGAAGCTTTCTTT
CDR3aa: CASSLSGGETEAFF

j_gene: TRBJ2-3
v_gene: TRBV9
d_gene: .
abundance: .
CDR3nt: TGTGCCAGCAGCGTGACTGTTTACACAGATACGCAGTATTTT
CDR3aa: CASSVTVYTDTQYF

j_gene: TRBJ1-4
v_gene: TRBV4-1
d_gene: .
abundance: .
CDR3nt: TGCGCCAGCAGCCAAGTTGAGGGTAGCCAGAATGAAAAACTGTTTTTT
CDR3aa: CASSQVEGSQNEKLFF

j_gene: TRBJ1-1
v_gene: TRBV28
d_gene: TRBD1
abundance: .
CDR3nt: TGTGCCAGCCTGACAGGGCGGACTGAAGCTTTCTTT
CDR3aa: CASLTGRTEAFF

j_gene: TRBJ1-1
v_gene: TRBV4-1
d_gene: .
abundance: .
CDR3nt: TGCGCCAGCAGCCAGGATTCTTGGGGCGAAGAAGCTTTCTTT
CDR3aa: CASSQDSWGEEAFF

j_gene: TRBJ2-5
v_gene: TRBV5-4
d_gene: .
abundance: .
CDR3nt: TGTGCCAGCAGCCGAGGACTACTAGAGACCCAGTACTTC
CDR3aa: CASSRGLLETQYF